The present T cell receptor beta chain was sequenced within a study of response to subunit inactivated influenza vaccine. Findings of the study overall: Authors suggested seasonal influenza vaccinations each recruit few new T cells.

This clonotype has a count of ten or more. The target antigen is unknown. One entry per CDR3 protein results from TCRdb running MiXCR on the RT-PCR reads. The sample yields 500,000 or so distinct CDR3 sequences, about 15% seen once. The CDR3 consists of 11 residues. Germline V gene data show CDR1 as SNHLY and CDR2 as FYNNEI. V lost 5 bases and J 6 bases, leaving 6 bases between the germline ends. This clonotype was sampled from a man aged 50 to 69 who received an inactivated influenza vaccine. The J gene is TRBJ2-3, the V gene TRBV2; D gene ambiguous. Here the sequenced sample was CD4+ T cells sorted from PBMCs, taken around 25 months after vaccination. The CDR3 loop is CASSPLDTQYF. CDR3 DNA sequence: TGTGCCAGCAGTCCATTGGATACGCAGTATTTT.